This record looks at one TCR beta chain sequence and its context. There is no known antigen for this receptor. Base qualities are not provided; no much larger clone lies one nucleotide away. Library preparation was by the immunoSEQ multiplex PCR assay. Each sample had 9 x 10^4 or so TCR templates assayed by the deep sequencing platform. Genomic DNA extracted from sorted T cells was used for TCRbeta CDR3 sequencing. Processing in the source paper ran as follows. The R programming language was used for clonal analysis of the TCRbeta CDR3 data. Comparing unstimulated samples against CFSE-low samples taken after the reaction was how alloreactive CD4+ and CD8+ clones were defined. Regulatory or non-regulatory origin of alloreactive CD4+ clones was assigned by matching sequences to the sorted unstimulated Treg and non-Treg repertoires. In TCRdb, the immuneACCESS table is reduced to in-frame sequences with V and J assigned. These tables do not hold every clone; where another copy was compared, an unresolved V gene accounts for under half, and the others remain unexplained. V and J calls and clone size are given by that table; D and trimming were obtained from the DNA. In all, the sample holds some 97,000 clones, and 91% of those were seen once. The ten largest account for about 2.6% of the sample.

This entry comes from a study of siplizumab effects on memory and regulatory T cells (dated by TCRdb to between 2017 and 2020). Background on the whole study: The effect of the anti-CD2 antibody siplizumab on alloreactive T-cell subsets was examined in allogeneic mixed lymphocyte reactions constructed from human PBMCs.

TCRbeta CDR3 sequencing was performed on sorted unstimulated T cells and on proliferating T cells recovered from mixed lymphocyte reactions. Fresh whole blood from under 13 HLA-typed healthy donors was used as the source from which PBMCs were isolated. What the research found in general, with its limitations: The cumulative frequency of alloreactive sequences that could be traced back to unstimulated CD4+ memory T cells was significantly reduced by siplizumab. Whether proliferating Tregs from siplizumab cultures actually had suppressive function was not functionally confirmed. Among mappable alloreactive CD4+ clones, an average Treg-derived fraction of less than 70% was observed with siplizumab, compared with more than 25% in control reactions. Sequences below about 10^-5 frequency were poorly captured, so only a minor fraction of alloreactive clones could be mapped to unstimulated subsets. Greater diversity appeared to be present in unstimulated naive T cells than in memory T cells, and a substantial contribution to the alloresponse seemed to be made by naive cells. About 80-96% of proliferating CD4+ or CD8+ clones could not be given a naive or memory phenotype.

The receptor comes from a human donor in good health. Some clones in this sample may be carry-over from other donors' samples. Sequenced input: CD4+ T cells sorted from blood.

The encoded CDR3 is CASSKERTGGETQYF. The DNA sequence is given as TGTGCCAGCAGCAAAGAAAGGACAGGGGGCGAGACCCAGTACTTC. The sequence links TRBV21-1 to TRBJ2-5; no DNA check was done on the table's D call, TRBD1. TRBV21-1 is annotated as a pseudogene. Including the terminal cysteine and phenylalanine, the CDR3 comprises 15 residues. Of all the DNA, just the CDR3 is kept, 45 bases in frame from base 1.